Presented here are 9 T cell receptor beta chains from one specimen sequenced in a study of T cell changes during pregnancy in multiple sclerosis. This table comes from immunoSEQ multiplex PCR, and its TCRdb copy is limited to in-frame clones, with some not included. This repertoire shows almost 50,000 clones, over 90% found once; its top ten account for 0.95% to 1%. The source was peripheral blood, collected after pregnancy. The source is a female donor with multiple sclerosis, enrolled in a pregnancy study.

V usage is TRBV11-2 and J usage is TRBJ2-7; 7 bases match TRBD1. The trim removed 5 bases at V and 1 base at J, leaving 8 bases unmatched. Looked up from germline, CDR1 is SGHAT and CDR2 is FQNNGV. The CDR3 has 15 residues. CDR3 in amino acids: CASSPDRAESYEQYF. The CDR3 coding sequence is TGTGCCAGCAGCCCCGACAGGGCGGAATCCTACGAGCAGTACTTC.

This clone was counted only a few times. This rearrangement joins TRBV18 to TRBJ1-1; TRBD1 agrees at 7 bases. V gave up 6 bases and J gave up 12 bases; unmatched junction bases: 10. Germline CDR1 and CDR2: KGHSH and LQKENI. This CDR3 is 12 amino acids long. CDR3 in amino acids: CASSPDREKSFF. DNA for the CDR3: TGTGCCAGCTCGCCCGACAGGGAAAAGTCTTTCTTT.

CDR3: CASSTTGGSYNEQFF. The CDR3 DNA is TGTGCCAGTAGTACCACAGGGGGCTCCTACAATGAGCAGTTCTTC. The rearrangement links TRBV19 to TRBJ2-1; 8 bases align to TRBD1. The CDR3 totals 15 residues. Germline-derived CDR1 and CDR2 are LNHDA and SQIVND (reference sequence). V lost 4 bases and J lost 0; bases outside the gene matches: 2.

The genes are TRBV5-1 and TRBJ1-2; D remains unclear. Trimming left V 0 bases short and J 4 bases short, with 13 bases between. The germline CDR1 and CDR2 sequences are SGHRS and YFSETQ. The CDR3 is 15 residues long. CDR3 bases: TGCGCCAGCAGCTTGGCCGACGGGAGAGGCTATGGCTACACCTTC. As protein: CASSLADGRGYGYTF.

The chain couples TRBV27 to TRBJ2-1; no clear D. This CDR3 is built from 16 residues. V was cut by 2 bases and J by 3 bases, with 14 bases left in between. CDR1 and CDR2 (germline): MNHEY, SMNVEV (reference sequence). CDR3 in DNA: TGTGCCAGCAGTTTAATTCTGGGCAGAAACTACAATGAGCAGTTCTTC. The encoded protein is CASSLILGRNYNEQFF.

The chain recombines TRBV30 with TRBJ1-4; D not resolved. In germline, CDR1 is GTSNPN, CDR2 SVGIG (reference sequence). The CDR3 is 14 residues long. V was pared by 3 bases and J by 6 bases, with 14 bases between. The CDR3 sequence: CAWSLRGGDEKLFF. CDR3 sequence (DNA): TGTGCCTGGAGCCTACGGGGTGGTGATGAAAAACTGTTTTTT. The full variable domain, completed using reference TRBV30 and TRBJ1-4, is SQTIHQWPATLVQPVGSPLSLECTVEGTSNPNLYWYRQAAGRGLQLLFYSVGIGQISSEVPQNLSASRPQDRQFILSSKKLLLSDSGFYLCAWSLRGGDEKLFFGSGTQLSVL.

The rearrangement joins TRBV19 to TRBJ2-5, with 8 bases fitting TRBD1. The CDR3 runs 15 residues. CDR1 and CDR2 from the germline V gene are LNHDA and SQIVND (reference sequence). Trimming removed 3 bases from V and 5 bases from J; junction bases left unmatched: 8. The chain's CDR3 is CASSIPARGRETQYF. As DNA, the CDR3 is TGTGCCAGTAGTATTCCCGCCAGGGGGCGGGAGACCCAGTACTTC.

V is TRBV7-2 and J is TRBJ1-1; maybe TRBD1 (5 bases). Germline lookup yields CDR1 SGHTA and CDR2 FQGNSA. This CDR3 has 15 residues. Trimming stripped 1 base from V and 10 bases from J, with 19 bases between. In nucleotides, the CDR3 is TGTGCCAGCAGCTTAGAGGCGGGACGGGCCGTAGGAGCTTTCTTT. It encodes CASSLEAGRAVGAFF.

This CDR3 reads CASSYYSGAQSETQYF. The CDR3 nucleotides read TGTGCCAGCAGCTACTACAGCGGGGCCCAGTCAGAGACCCAGTACTTC. The chain employs TRBV11-2 and TRBJ2-5; 7 bases map to TRBD2. The CDR3 has 16 amino acids. The V and J ends lost 4 bases and 4 bases, in that order; junction bases with no gene match: 12. The germline CDR1 and CDR2 sequences are SGHAT and FQNNGV. Supplemented by reference TRBV11-2 and TRBJ2-5, the full variable domain reads EAGVAQSPRYKIIEKRQSVAFWCNPISGHATLYWYQQILGQGPKLLIQFQNNGVVDDSQLPKDRFSAERLKGVDSTLKIQPAKLEDSAVYLCASSYYSGAQSETQYFGPGTRLLVL.